This passage covers 5 T cell receptor beta chains from one sample sequenced in a study of shared clonotypes between healthy human individuals. Libraries were prepared by immunoSEQ multiplex PCR; TCRdb keeps only in-frame clonotypes and omits some of them. The sample includes approximately 500,000 clones, 95% to 97% seen only once; the top ten take approximately 0.062%. Sequenced input: naive CD4+ T cells sorted from blood. Sample subset: CD45RA+ positively selected. These receptors were taken from a woman aged 25 to 45 in good health.

V usage is TRBV19 and J usage is TRBJ2-7; D unresolved. This CDR3 is built from 13 residues. V gave up 10 bases and J gave up 0 bases, with 13 bases separating them. The germline V gene encodes CDR1 LNHDA and CDR2 SQIVND (reference sequence). In DNA form, the CDR3 reads TGTGCCACAAGCGTACAGACCTCCTACGAGCAGTACTTC. Translated, it gives CATSVQTSYEQYF.

The gene calls are TRBV27 and TRBJ2-2; D is unclear. This CDR3 has 16 amino acids. From germline, CDR1 is MNHEY and CDR2 SMNVEV (reference sequence). Trimming stripped 6 bases from V and 5 bases from J, with 19 bases between. The CDR3 DNA reads TGTGCCAGCAGCCCTGTGGCACGAGGTGATACCGGGGAGCTGTTTTTT. Its translation is CASSPVARGDTGELFF.

The chain is built from TRBV7-8 and TRBJ2-5, with a possible D match to TRBD2 (5 bases). CDR1 and CDR2 from the germline V gene are SGHVS and FQNEAQ. Trimming stripped 5 bases from V and 5 bases from J, with 9 bases between. The CDR3 spans 12 residues. The CDR3 region is CASSGRHETQYF. CDR3 DNA: TGTGCCAGCAGCGGGAGACATGAGACCCAGTACTTC.

The chain joins TRBV11-3 to TRBJ2-7, with a possible D match to TRBD2 (6 bases). Germline-derived CDR1 and CDR2 are SGHNT and YENEEA. V was trimmed by 3 bases and J by 3 bases, leaving 12 bases between them. CDR3 length equals 14 residues. The CDR3 protein is CASSLLRGGYEQYF. CDR3 DNA sequence: TGTGCCAGCAGCTTGTTGAGGGGAGGCTACGAGCAGTACTTC.

Worth noting for this clone: Other nucleotide sequences from this sample produce the same CDR3. The chain recombines TRBV28 with TRBJ1-1; TRBD1 matches at 8 bases. Trimming cost V 4 bases and J 1 base; bases outside gene matches: 2. The CDR3 consists of 14 residues. Per germline, CDR1 MDHEN and CDR2 SYDVKM. CDR3 coding DNA: TGTGCCAGCAGTTCAGGACAGGGGAACACTGAAGCTTTCTTT. It encodes CASSSGQGNTEAFF.